One and the same sample provided the 10 T cell receptor beta chains below, sequenced in a study of T cell responses to AZD1222 COVID-19 vaccine. Measured with immunoSEQ multiplex PCR; TCRdb has only the in-frame clones, and not every one. The top ten clones hold 4.4% of a sample with some 120,000 clones, about 85% of them seen once. The material was peripheral blood, obtained on day 0 of AZD1222 vaccination. The receptors were gathered from an adult in good health.

This rearrangement joins TRBV10-2 to TRBJ1-2, with D unresolved. V shed 11 bases and J shed 1 base, with 11 bases lying between them. The length of the CDR3 is 12 residues. The V gene's germline CDR1 is WSHSY and CDR2 SAAADI. The CDR3, as DNA: TGCGCCTCAGGCGAGGATAACTATGGCTACACCTTC. This codes for CASGEDNYGYTF.

The rearrangement uses TRBV14 and TRBJ1-2, with TRBD1 identical over 9 bases. Trimming removed 4 bases from V and 4 bases from J; junction bases left unmatched: 4. The germline CDR1 and CDR2 sequences are SGHDN and FVKESK. The CDR3 covers 14 residues. The CDR3 here is CASSRDRATYGYTF. The CDR3 nucleotides are TGTGCCAGCAGCCGGGACAGGGCAACCTATGGCTACACCTTC.

The genes are TRBV19 and TRBJ2-1, with a weak D call TRBD2 (6 bases). Germline CDR1 reads LNHDA; CDR2 reads SQIVND (reference sequence). V shed 3 bases and J shed 3 bases, with 15 bases lying between them. The CDR3 length is 16 residues. The CDR3 is CASSIEEGVFYNEQFF. CDR3 bases: TGTGCCAGTAGTATTGAGGAGGGAGTCTTCTACAATGAGCAGTTCTTC. Full variable domain (rest looked up from reference TRBV19 and TRBJ2-1): DGGITQSPKYLFRKEGQNVTLSCEQNLNHDAMYWYRQDPGQGLRLIYYSQIVNDFQKGDIAEGYSVSREKKESFPLTVTSAQKNPTAFYLCASSIEEGVFYNEQFFGPGTRLTVL.

This sequence joins TRBV12-3 or TRBV12-4 and TRBJ2-5, with D perhaps TRBD1 (5 bases). The CDR3 is 12 amino acids. Trimming removed 8 bases from V and 0 bases from J, with 7 bases in between. CDR3 coding DNA: TGTGCCAGCTCGACAGACCAAGAGACCCAGTACTTC. Its protein is CASSTDQETQYF.

V and J are TRBV28 and TRBJ2-3; TRBD1 matches 8 bases. The germline V gene has CDR1 MDHEN and CDR2 SYDVKM. This CDR3 contains 12 residues. J was trimmed by 10 bases and V by 6 bases; bases with no gene match: 6. CDR3: CASRLQGAPQYF. The CDR3 DNA reads TGTGCCAGCAGGCTCCAGGGGGCCCCGCAGTATTTT.

J is TRBJ2-5 and V is TRBV28, with D maybe TRBD1 (5 bases). This CDR3 comprises 14 residues. The V end was cut by 3 bases, the J end by 3 bases, with 11 bases between. Germline CDR1 reads MDHEN; CDR2 reads SYDVKM. The CDR3 is CASSFGRVEETQYF. The CDR3 DNA reads as TGTGCCAGCAGTTTCGGCAGGGTCGAAGAGACCCAGTACTTC.

The J gene is TRBJ2-3, the V gene TRBV6-4; D remains unclear. Looked up from germline, CDR1 is MRHNA and CDR2 is SNTAGT. Trimming removed 7 bases at V and 10 bases at J, with 18 bases between. There are 13 residues in the CDR3. The CDR3 nucleotides are TGTGCCAGCAACCTTGACGGAGCCGGTCCGCAGTATTTT. Translating it yields CASNLDGAGPQYF.

This clone has only a few counts. V is TRBV7-2 and J is TRBJ1-2, with D tentatively TRBD1 (6 bases). The germline V and J ends were trimmed by 1 base and 6 bases, with 21 bases remaining between them. The CDR3 sequence is 17 residues long. The germline V gene encodes CDR1 SGHTA and CDR2 FQGNSA. CDR3 DNA sequence: TGTGCCAGCAGCTTAGATTCCGTTCCGGGGGCGCGGAATGGCTACACCTTC. The encoded protein is CASSLDSVPGARNGYTF.

J is TRBJ1-3 and V is TRBV9, with unresolved D. Germline CDR1 and CDR2: SGDLS and YYNGEE. This CDR3 is 16 amino acids long. V dropped 0 bases and J dropped 3 bases, with 13 bases sitting between them. This CDR3 reads CASSVAPRVDGNTIYF. The CDR3 bases are TGTGCCAGCAGCGTAGCCCCTCGGGTAGATGGAAACACCATATATTTT.

The chain employs TRBV11-3 and TRBJ2-3; 9 bases match TRBD2. V shed 8 bases, J shed 0 bases, and the junction held 12 bases outside the gene matches. The length of the CDR3 is 17 residues. Germline-derived CDR1 and CDR2 are SGHNT and YENEEA. The CDR3 DNA reads as TGTGCCAGCCTACTGGGCAATAGCGGGGGAAGCACAGATACGCAGTATTTT. It specifies CASLLGNSGGSTDTQYF.